This T cell receptor beta chain originates from a study of cytomegalovirus exposure and HLA in healthy donors. About this clone: What it binds is not known.

Researchers ran the PCR with 60 Vbeta and 13 Jbeta primers. The repertoire was sequenced with immunoSEQ multiplex PCR; TCRdb's copy has only in-frame clones and lacks some. The sample has approximately 150,000 clones. Whereas donors were nominally healthy upon sampling, unrecorded immune exposures were probable. General observations from the study: Another analysis was done later, and it associated more than 15,000 TCR beta sequences with HLA alleles at 0.05 false discovery rate. About 87% or about 30% of the time was how often most TCR beta V segments were productive, according to an earlier analysis. Indistinguishable V segments, including TRBV6-2 and TRBV6-3, were excluded.

After removal of 2 bases from V and 4 bases from J, the junction contained 10 bases not matched to a gene. This CDR3 comprises 16 residues. Germline V gene sequence: CDR1 SGDLS, CDR2 YYNGEE. The sample taken for sequencing was PBMCs. This chain connects TRBV9 to TRBJ2-3; 7 bases fit TRBD1. The sequence derives from a woman between 40 and 55 years old in good health and CMV-seronegative. The CDR3 here is CASSVRDSPIADTQYF. The CDR3 nucleotides are TGTGCCAGCAGCGTTAGGGACAGCCCCATCGCAGATACGCAGTATTTT.